This T cell receptor (beta chain) came from a study of shared clonotypes between healthy human individuals. CD45RO-negative cells were positively selected for CCR7, leaving out terminally differentiated effector memory CD45RA+ cells. Repertoires were generated with immunoSEQ multiplex PCR, while TCRdb's copy carries only in-frame clones and drops some. The data show around 1.9 million clones, with just over 90% seen just once and 1.5% to 2% held by the top ten. The trim removed 3 bases at V and 5 bases at J, leaving 17 bases unmatched. Germline V gene lookup returns CDR1 MGHDK and CDR2 SYGVNS. The CDR3 has 18 amino acids.

The clonotype originates from a young man in good health. Some clones in this sample may be carry-over from other donors' samples. Sequencing was carried out using naive CD8+ T cells from PBMCs. The rearrangement links TRBV25-1 to TRBJ1-2; 8 bases align to TRBD1. In DNA form, the CDR3 reads TGTGCCAGCAGTGATTTCAGGGGGCGCGATCCAAGAGGTTATGGCTACACCTTC. This sequence encodes CASSDFRGRDPRGYGYTF.